The 10 T cell receptor beta chains presented below share a single source sample, sequenced in a study of T cells in women clearing cervical HPV infection. The table came from immunoSEQ multiplex PCR; TCRdb's copy has only in-frame clones and leaves some out. In all, the sample yields about 20,000 clones. Specimen: blood buffy coat. Receptor source: a woman between 18 and 75 years old with a cervical HPV16 infection that either progressed to CIN3+ or cleared (not recorded which).

Regarding this clone: Read coverage stops 3 residues before the CDR3 terminus; the germline J gene supplies the remainder. The chain recombines TRBV9 with TRBJ2-3; the D gene is possibly TRBD2 (6 bases). The germline V gene encodes CDR1 SGDLS and CDR2 YYNGEE. The CDR3 sequence is 15 residues long. Deletions cut 0 bases from V and 2 bases from J, with 10 bases between. The sequenced part of the CDR3 DNA is TGTGCCAGCAGCGTAGCAGGCGGGATCACAGATACG. Residues: CASSVAGGITDT. The full CDR3 protein reads CASSVAGGITDTQYF.

Of note for this clone: The read ends 3 residues shy of where the CDR3 ends; the end is completed using the germline J gene. The chain employs TRBV19 and TRBJ2-5; TRBD1 aligns across 9 bases. V shed 3 bases and J 7 bases; nucleotides not matched to a gene: 12. This CDR3 has 16 residues. Germline V gene data show CDR1 as LNHDA and CDR2 as SQIVND (reference sequence). Incomplete CDR3 DNA: TGTGCCAGTAGTATGGTCGGACAGGGGATCGATAGGACC. Its protein product is CASSMVGQGIDRT. The whole CDR3 protein is CASSMVGQGIDRTQYF.

As regards this clone: The sequence runs out 3 residues before the end of the CDR3; the remainder is reconstructed from the germline J gene. The chain uses TRBV6-2 or TRBV6-3 and TRBJ2-1; the D gene is possibly TRBD1 (6 bases). The V gene lost 6 bases and the J gene lost 5 bases, with 14 bases spanning the gap. Germline CDR1 MNHEY, CDR2 SVGEGT. The CDR3 has 14 residues. The covered CDR3 bases are TGTGCCAGCAGACGCAGGGACACACACAATGAG. It is translated as CASRRRDTHNE. The CDR3 as a whole reads CASRRRDTHNEQFF.

On this clone itself: The CDR3 is cut off 3 residues early in the read; its end comes from the germline J gene. This chain joins TRBV5-4 and TRBJ2-5, with TRBD2 as a possible D gene (5 bases). The CDR3 sequence is 13 residues long. Germline V gene lookup returns CDR1 SGHNT and CDR2 YYREEE (reference sequence). Trimming removed 4 bases at V and 3 bases at J, with 10 bases between. The CDR3: CASSMAGEETQYF. CDR3 DNA, as far as it was read: TGTGCCAGCAGCATGGCCGGGGAAGAGACC.

As to this clone: Coverage ceases 3 residues before the CDR3 finishes, and the germline J gene fills in the end. The chain couples TRBV7-8 to TRBJ1-5; D is uncertain. Between the trimmed V and J ends, which lost 5 bases and 2 bases, there was a span of 10 bases. Germline V gene data show CDR1 as SGHVS and CDR2 as FQNEAQ. The CDR3 is 14 amino acids. The CDR3 here is CASSPSRRNQPQHF. Incomplete CDR3 DNA: TGTGCCAGCAGCCCGTCTAGGCGCAATCAGCCC.

A remark on this clone: The read comes to an end 3 residues before the CDR3 does, leaving the germline J gene to fill in the end. This chain joins TRBV28 and TRBJ2-7; a possible D gene is TRBD1 (5 bases). The V end lost 2 bases, the J end lost 2 bases, and 22 bases lay between the germline ends. The CDR3 contains 18 residues. The germline V gene encodes CDR1 MDHEN and CDR2 SYDVKM. CDR3 amino acids: CASSLVQDTHSSPYEQYF. CDR3 DNA, as far as it was read: TGTGCCAGCAGTTTAGTCCAGGACACACATTCCTCACCCTACGAG.

With respect to this clone: The read is 3 residues too short to cover the CDR3 end, so that end is filled in from the germline J gene. The V and J genes are TRBV28 and TRBJ2-3, with TRBD2 matching over 7 bases. Germline V gene lookup returns CDR1 MDHEN and CDR2 SYDVKM. The CDR3 has 16 amino acids. The CDR3 here is CASSFQSGGGQETQYF. Incomplete CDR3 DNA: TGTGCCAGCAGTTTCCAATCGGGGGGAGGCCAAGAGACG.

Points on this clone: The read halts 3 residues ahead of the CDR3 end, with the missing end drawn from the germline J gene. V usage is TRBV7-2 and J usage is TRBJ1-1, with TRBD1 matching 8 bases. CDR3 length: 15 amino acids. V lost 5 bases, J lost 0 bases, and 5 bases stayed unmatched. Germline-derived CDR1 and CDR2 are SGHTA and FQGNSA. Partial CDR3 DNA: TGTGCCAGCAGCACCCGGACAGGGATGAACACTGAA. Translating gives CASSTRTGMNTE. The whole CDR3 is CASSTRTGMNTEAFF.

As regards this clone: The CDR3 end is not reached by the read, which stops 3 residues before it; the germline J gene fills it in. V and J are TRBV10-3 and TRBJ2-3; D uncertain. The CDR3 spans 13 residues. CDR1 is ENHRY and CDR2 is SYGVKD in the germline V gene. Trimming pared 4 bases from V and 0 bases from J, leaving 5 bases between. The CDR3 DNA, read in part, is TGTGCCATCAGTGTAACTAGCACAGATACG. Encoded protein: CAISVTSTDT. The complete CDR3 reads CAISVTSTDTQYF.

A word on this clone: Sequence at one end of the junction differs from germline and may be a read error. Coverage ceases 3 residues before the CDR3 finishes, and the germline J gene fills in the end. Additional DNA sequences in this sample encode the identical CDR3. The chain recombines TRBV7-8 with TRBJ1-3, with D possibly matching TRBD1 (5 bases). Looked up from germline, CDR1 is SGHVS and CDR2 is FQNEAQ. CDR3 length: 15 residues. CDR3 DNA (partial): TGTGCCAGCAGCAGAGGACAAGCCTCTGGAAACACT. The encoded protein is CASSRGQASGNT. The CDR3 in its entirety is CASSRGQASGNTIYF. The variable domain in full, completed from reference TRBV7-8 and TRBJ1-3, reads GAGVSQSPRYKVAKRGQDVALRCDPISGHVSLFWYQQALGQGPEFLTYFQNEAQLDKSGLPSDRFFAERPEGSVSTLKIQRTQQEDSAVYLCASSRGQASGNTIYFGEGSWLTVV.